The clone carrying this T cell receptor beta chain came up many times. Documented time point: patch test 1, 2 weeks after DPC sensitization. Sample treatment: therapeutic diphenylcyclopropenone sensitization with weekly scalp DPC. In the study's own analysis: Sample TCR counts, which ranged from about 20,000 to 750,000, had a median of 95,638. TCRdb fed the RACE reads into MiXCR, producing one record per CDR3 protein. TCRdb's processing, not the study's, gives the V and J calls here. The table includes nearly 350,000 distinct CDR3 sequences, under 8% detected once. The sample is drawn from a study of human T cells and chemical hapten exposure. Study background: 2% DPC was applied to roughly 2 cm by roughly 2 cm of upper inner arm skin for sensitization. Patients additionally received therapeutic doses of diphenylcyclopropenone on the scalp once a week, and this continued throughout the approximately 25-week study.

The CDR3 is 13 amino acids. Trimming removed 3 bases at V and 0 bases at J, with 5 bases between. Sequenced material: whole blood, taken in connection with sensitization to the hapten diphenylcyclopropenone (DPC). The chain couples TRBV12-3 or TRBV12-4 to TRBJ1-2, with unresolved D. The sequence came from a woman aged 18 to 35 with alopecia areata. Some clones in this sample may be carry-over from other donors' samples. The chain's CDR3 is CASSFTANYGYTF. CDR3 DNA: TGTGCCAGCAGTTTTACAGCTAACTATGGCTACACCTTC.